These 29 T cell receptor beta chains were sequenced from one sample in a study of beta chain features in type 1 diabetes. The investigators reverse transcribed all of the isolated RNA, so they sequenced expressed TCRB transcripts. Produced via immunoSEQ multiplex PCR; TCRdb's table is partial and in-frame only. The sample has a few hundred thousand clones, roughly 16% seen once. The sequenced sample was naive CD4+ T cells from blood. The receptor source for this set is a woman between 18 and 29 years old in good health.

The CDR3 DNA sequence: TGTGCCTGGAGTTTTGGACAGGGCAGCACCTACGAGCAGTACTTC. It codes for CAWSFGQGSTYEQYF. The chain carries TRBV30 and TRBJ2-5; TRBD1 matches at 8 bases. The end of the DNA aligns better with TRBJ2-7, so the J call may be wrong. CDR1 GTSNPN and CDR2 SVGIG come from the germline V gene (reference sequence). The CDR3 consists of 15 residues.

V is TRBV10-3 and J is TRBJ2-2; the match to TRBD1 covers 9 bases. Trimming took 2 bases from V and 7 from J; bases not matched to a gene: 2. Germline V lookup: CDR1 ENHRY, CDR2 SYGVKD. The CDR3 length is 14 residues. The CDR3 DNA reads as TGTGCCATCAGTGAGACAGGGGGCAACGGGGAGCTGTTTTTT. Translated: CAISETGGNGELFF.

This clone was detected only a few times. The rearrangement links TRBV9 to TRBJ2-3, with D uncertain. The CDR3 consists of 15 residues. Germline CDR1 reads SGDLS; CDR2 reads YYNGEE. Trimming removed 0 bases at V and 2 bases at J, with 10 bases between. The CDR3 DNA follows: TGTGCCAGCAGCGTAGCTACGCTAAACACAGATACGCAGTATTTT. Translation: CASSVATLNTDTQYF. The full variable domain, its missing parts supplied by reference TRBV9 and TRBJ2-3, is DSGVTQTPKHLITATGQRVTLRCSPRSGDLSVYWYQQSLDQGLQFLIQYYNGEERAKGNILERFSAQQFPDLHSELNLSSLELGDSALYFCASSVATLNTDTQYFGPGTRLTVL.

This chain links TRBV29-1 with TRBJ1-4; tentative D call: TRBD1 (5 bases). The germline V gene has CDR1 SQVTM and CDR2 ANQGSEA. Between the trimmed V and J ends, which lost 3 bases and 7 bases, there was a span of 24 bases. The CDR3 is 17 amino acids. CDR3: CSVDGLGGLGTGEKLFF. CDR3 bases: TGCAGCGTTGACGGGCTTGGGGGATTGGGGACTGGTGAAAAACTGTTTTTT. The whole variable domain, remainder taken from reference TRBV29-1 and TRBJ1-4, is SAVISQKPSRDICQRGTSLTIQCQVDSQVTMMFWYRQQPGQSLTLIATANQGSEATYESGFVIDKFPISRPNLTFSTLTVSNMSPEDSSIYLCSVDGLGGLGTGEKLFFGSGTQLSVL.

The CDR3 loop reads CASSVPYEQYF. CDR3 nucleotide sequence: TGTGCCAGCAGCGTTCCCTACGAGCAGTACTTC. The V and J genes are TRBV28 and TRBJ2-7, with D hard to call. This CDR3 spans 11 amino acids. V was cut by 6 bases and J by 2 bases, with 5 bases left in between. Germline V gene sequence: CDR1 MDHEN, CDR2 SYDVKM.

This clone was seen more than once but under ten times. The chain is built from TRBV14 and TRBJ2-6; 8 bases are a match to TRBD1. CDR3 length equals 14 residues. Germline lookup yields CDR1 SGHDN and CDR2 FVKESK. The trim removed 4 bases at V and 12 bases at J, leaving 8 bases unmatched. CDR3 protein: CASSRDRGFGVLTF. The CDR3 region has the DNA TGTGCCAGCAGCCGAGACAGGGGTTTCGGCGTCCTGACTTTC.

DNA for the CDR3: TGTGCCTGGAGGGCCCCCGGGATTTCCTACGAGCAGTACTTC. Translation: CAWRAPGISYEQYF. V usage is TRBV30 and J usage is TRBJ2-7; possibly TRBD2 for D (5 bases). The length of the CDR3 is 14 residues. With 3 bases removed from V and 1 base from J, the gap between germline ends came to 13 bases. The germline V gene has CDR1 GTSNPN and CDR2 SVGIG (reference sequence).

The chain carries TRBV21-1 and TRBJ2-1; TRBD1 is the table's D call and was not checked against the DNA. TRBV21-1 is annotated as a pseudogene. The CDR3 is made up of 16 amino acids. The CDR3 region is CASSMGQEEYYNEQFF. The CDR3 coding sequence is TGTGCCAGCAGCATGGGACAGGAGGAGTACTACAATGAGCAGTTCTTC.

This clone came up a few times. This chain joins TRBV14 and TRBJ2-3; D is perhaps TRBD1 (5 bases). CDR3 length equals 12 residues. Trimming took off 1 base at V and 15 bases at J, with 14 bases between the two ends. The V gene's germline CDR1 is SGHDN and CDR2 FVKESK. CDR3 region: CASSQGGARRYF. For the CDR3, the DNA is TGTGCCAGCAGCCAAGGGGGCGCTAGGCGTTATTTT.

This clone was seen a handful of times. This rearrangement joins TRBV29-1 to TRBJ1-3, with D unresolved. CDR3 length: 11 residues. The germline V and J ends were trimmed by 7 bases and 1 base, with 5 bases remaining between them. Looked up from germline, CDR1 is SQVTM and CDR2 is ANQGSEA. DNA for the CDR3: TGCAGCGCCGTATCTGGAAACACCATATATTTT. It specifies CSAVSGNTIYF.

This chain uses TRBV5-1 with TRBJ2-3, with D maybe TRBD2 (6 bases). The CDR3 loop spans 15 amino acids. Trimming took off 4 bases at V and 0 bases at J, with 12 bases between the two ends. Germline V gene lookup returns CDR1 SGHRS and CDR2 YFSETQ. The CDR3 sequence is CASSAASASTDTQYF. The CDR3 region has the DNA TGCGCCAGCAGCGCCGCTAGCGCGAGCACAGATACGCAGTATTTT.

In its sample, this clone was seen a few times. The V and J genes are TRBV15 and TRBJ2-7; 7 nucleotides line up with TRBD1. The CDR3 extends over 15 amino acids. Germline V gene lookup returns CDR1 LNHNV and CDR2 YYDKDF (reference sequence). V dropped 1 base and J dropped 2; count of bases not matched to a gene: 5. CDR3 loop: CATSRGWDSAYEQYF. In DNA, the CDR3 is TGTGCCACCAGCAGAGGTTGGGACAGTGCCTACGAGCAGTACTTC.

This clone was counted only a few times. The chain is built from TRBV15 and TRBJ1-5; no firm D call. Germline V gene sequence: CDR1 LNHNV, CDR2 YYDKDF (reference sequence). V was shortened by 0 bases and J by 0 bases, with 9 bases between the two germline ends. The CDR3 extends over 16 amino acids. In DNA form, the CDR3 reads TGTGCCACCAGCAGAGAGGGAGGGAATAGCAATCAGCCCCAGCATTTT. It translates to CATSREGGNSNQPQHF.

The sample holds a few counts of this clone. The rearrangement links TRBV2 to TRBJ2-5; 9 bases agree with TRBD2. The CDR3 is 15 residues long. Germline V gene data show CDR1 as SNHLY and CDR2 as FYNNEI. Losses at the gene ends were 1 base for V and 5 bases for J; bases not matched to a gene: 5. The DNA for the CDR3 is TGTGCCAGCAGTGAAGTTAGCGGGAGATCCGAGACCCAGTACTTC. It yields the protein CASSEVSGRSETQYF.

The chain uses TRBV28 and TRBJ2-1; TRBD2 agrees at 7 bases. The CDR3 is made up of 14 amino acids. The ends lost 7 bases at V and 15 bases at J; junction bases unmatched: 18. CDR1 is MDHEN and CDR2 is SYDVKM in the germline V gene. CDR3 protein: CASTLGGGRGVMFF. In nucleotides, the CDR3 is TGTGCCAGCACACTTGGGGGAGGGAGGGGAGTTATGTTCTTC.

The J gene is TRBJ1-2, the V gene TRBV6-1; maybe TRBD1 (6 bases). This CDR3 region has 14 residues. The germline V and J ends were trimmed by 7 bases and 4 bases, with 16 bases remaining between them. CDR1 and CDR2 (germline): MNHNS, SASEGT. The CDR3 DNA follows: TGTGCCAGCACCCCTCGACAGGCAGGCTATGGCTACACCTTC. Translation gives CASTPRQAGYGYTF.

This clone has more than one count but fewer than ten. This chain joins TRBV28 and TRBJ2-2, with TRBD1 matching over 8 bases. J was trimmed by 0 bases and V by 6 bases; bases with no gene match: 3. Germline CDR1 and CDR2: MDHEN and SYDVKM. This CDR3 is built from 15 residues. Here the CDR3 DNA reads TGTGCCAGCAGCACACAGGGGGCGAACACCGGGGAGCTGTTTTTT. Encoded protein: CASSTQGANTGELFF.

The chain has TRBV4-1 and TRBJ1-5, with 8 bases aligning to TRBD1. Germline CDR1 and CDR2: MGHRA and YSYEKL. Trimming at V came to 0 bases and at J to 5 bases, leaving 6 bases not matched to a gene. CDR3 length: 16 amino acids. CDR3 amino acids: CASSQESGQGYQPQHF. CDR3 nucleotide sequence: TGCGCCAGCAGCCAAGAATCAGGACAGGGCTATCAGCCCCAGCATTTT.

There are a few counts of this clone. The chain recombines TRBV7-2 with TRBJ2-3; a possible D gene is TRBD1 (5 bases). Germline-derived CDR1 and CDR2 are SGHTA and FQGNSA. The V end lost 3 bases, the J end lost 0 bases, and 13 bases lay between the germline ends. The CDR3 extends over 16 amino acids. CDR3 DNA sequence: TGTGCCAGCAGCTTTAGGGGCGTTACTAGCACAGATACGCAGTATTTT. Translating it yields CASSFRGVTSTDTQYF.

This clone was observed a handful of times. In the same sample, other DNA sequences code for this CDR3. Here the CDR3 reads CASGPGLAVNEQFF. DNA of the CDR3: TGTGCTAGTGGTCCGGGACTAGCGGTTAATGAGCAGTTCTTC. The chain carries TRBV12-5 and TRBJ2-1; 11 nucleotides match TRBD2. Germline V gene data show CDR1 as LGHNT and CDR2 as FRNRAP. The CDR3 extends over 14 amino acids. The trim removed 5 bases at V and 7 bases at J, leaving 4 bases unmatched. The variable domain in full, with the rest retrieved from reference TRBV12-5 and TRBJ2-1, is DARVTQTPRHKVTEMGQEVTMRCQPILGHNTVFWYRQTMMQGLELLAYFRNRAPLDDSGMPKDRFSAEMPDATLATLKIQPSEPRDSAVYFCASGPGLAVNEQFFGPGTRLTVL.

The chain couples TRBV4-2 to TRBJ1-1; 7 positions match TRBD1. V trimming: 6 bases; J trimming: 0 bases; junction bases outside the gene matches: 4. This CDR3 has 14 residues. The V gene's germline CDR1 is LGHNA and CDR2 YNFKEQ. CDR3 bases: TGTGCCAGCAGATACGGGACAGTGAACACTGAAGCTTTCTTT. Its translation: CASRYGTVNTEAFF.

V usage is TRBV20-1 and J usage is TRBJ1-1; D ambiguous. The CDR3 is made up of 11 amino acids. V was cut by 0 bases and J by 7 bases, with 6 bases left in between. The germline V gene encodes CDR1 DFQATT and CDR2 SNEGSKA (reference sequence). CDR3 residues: CSAREQYEAFF. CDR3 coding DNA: TGCAGTGCTAGAGAGCAGTATGAAGCTTTCTTT.

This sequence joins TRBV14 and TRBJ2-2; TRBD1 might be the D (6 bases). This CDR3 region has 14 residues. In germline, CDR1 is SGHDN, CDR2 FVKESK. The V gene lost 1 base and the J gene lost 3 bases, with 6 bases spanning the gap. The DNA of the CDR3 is TGTGCCAGCAGCCAAGGGACAGACACCGGGGAGCTGTTTTTT. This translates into CASSQGTDTGELFF.

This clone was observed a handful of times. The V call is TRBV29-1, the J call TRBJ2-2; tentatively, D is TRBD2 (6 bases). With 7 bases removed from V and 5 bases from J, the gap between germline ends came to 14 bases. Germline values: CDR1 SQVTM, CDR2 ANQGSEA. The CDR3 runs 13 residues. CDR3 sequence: CSGGEAPTGELFF. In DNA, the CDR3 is TGCAGCGGGGGGGAGGCCCCAACCGGGGAGCTGTTTTTT.

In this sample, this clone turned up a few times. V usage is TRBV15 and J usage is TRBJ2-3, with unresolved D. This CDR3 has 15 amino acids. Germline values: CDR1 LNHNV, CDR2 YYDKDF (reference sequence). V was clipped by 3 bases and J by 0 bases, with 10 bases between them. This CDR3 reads CATSRRSTSTDTQYF. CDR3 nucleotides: TGTGCCACCAGCAGGCGGAGTACTAGCACAGATACGCAGTATTTT.

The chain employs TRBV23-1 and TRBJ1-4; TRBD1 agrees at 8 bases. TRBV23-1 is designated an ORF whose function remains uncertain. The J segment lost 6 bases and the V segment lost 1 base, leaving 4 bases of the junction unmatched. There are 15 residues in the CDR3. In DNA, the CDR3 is TGCGCCAGCAGTCAATTCGGGACAGGTGATGAAAAACTGTTTTTT. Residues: CASSQFGTGDEKLFF.

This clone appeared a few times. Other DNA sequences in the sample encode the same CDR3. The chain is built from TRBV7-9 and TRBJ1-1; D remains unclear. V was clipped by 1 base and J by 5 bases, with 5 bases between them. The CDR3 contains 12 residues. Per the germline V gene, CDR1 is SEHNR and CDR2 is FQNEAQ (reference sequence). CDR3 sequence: CASSLVLTEAFF. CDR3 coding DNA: TGTGCCAGCAGCTTAGTGTTAACTGAAGCTTTCTTT. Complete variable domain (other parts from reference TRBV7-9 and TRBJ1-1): DTGVSQNPRHKITKRGQNVTFRCDPISEHNRLYWYRQTLGQGPEFLTYFQNEAQLEKSRLLSDRFSAERPKGSFSTLEIQRTEQGDSAMYLCASSLVLTEAFFGQGTRLTVV.

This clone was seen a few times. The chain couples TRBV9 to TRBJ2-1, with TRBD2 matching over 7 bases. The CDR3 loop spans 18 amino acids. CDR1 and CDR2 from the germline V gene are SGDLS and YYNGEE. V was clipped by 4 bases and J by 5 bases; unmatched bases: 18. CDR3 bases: TGTGCCAGCAGCCCCGCCAACCCACCGGGACTACCGAACAATGAGCAGTTCTTC. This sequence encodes CASSPANPPGLPNNEQFF. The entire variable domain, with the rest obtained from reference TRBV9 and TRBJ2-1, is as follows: DSGVTQTPKHLITATGQRVTLRCSPRSGDLSVYWYQQSLDQGLQFLIQYYNGEERAKGNILERFSAQQFPDLHSELNLSSLELGDSALYFCASSPANPPGLPNNEQFFGPGTRLTVL.

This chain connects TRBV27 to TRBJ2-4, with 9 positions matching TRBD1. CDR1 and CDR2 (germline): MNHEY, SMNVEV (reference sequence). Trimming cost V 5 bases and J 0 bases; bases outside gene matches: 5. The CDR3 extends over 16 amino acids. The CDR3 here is CASSTGTGLAKNIQYF. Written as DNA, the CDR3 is TGTGCCAGCAGTACGGGGACAGGGCTAGCCAAAAACATTCAGTACTTC.